Below are 25 T cell receptor beta chains sequenced from a single sample in a study of shared clonotypes between healthy human individuals. The table came from immunoSEQ multiplex PCR; TCRdb's copy has only in-frame clones and leaves some out. The repertoire holds 2 million to 2.5 million clones, with approximately 95% as singletons. The specimen sequenced was naive CD4+ T cells sorted from blood. This sample's subset: CD45RA+ positively selected. These TCRs come from a man between 18 and 35 years old in good health.

CDR3 bases: TGTGCCAGCAGTCGGGACTCTACGACTAGCACAGATACGCAGTATTTT. It is translated as CASSRDSTTSTDTQYF. The rearrangement links TRBV9 to TRBJ2-3; a possible D gene is TRBD2 (6 bases). CDR3 length: 16 amino acids. Germline assignment: CDR1 SGDLS and CDR2 YYNGEE. V was pared by 5 bases and J by 0 bases, with 16 bases between.

The V and J genes are TRBV18 and TRBJ2-6; tentatively, D is TRBD1 (5 bases). Germline loops: CDR1 KGHSH, CDR2 LQKENI. With 2 bases removed from V and 0 bases from J, the gap between germline ends came to 8 bases. The CDR3 length is 16 residues. The CDR3 bases are TGTGCCAGCTCACCAGTGACAGACTCTGGGGCCAACGTCCTGACTTTC. Translation gives CASSPVTDSGANVLTF.

The gene calls are TRBV7-9 and TRBJ2-1; TRBD1 aligns across 9 bases. The CDR3 spans 16 residues. Germline V gene sequence: CDR1 SEHNR, CDR2 FQNEAQ (reference sequence). Trimming removed 5 bases from V and 5 bases from J; junction bases left unmatched: 10. Here the CDR3 reads CASSHEVGQGNNEQFF. The CDR3 region has the DNA TGTGCCAGCAGCCACGAGGTGGGACAGGGCAACAATGAGCAGTTCTTC.

The J gene is TRBJ2-1, the V gene TRBV5-1; D perhaps matches TRBD2 (6 bases). V was cut by 0 bases and J by 5 bases, with 9 bases left in between. CDR1 is SGHRS, CDR2 YFSETQ, per germline. The CDR3 spans 14 residues. As DNA, the CDR3 is TGCGCCAGCAGCTTGGCTCTAGCGCACAATGAGCAGTTCTTC. Translating gives CASSLALAHNEQFF.

This chain links TRBV2 with TRBJ2-2; 10 bases align to TRBD2. Germline-derived CDR1 and CDR2 are SNHLY and FYNNEI. This CDR3 is 17 amino acids long. V was clipped by 2 bases and J by 5 bases; unmatched bases: 8. The CDR3 DNA reads TGTGCCAGCAGTGAATCTAGCGGGAGAGGTGGGACCGGGGAGCTGTTTTTT. It yields the protein CASSESSGRGGTGELFF.

The chain links TRBV14 to TRBJ1-3; the D is unclear. Deletions cut 5 bases from V and 0 bases from J, with 5 bases between. There are 13 residues in the CDR3. Germline CDR1 reads SGHDN; CDR2 reads FVKESK. CDR3 loop: CASSLPSGNTIYF. The CDR3 region has the DNA TGTGCCAGCAGCTTACCCTCTGGAAACACCATATATTTT.

V usage is TRBV6-1 and J usage is TRBJ2-5, with D possibly being TRBD1 or TRBD2 (6 bases each). CDR1 and CDR2 (germline): MNHNS, SASEGT. The CDR3 spans 13 residues. Trimming pared 6 bases from V and 2 bases from J, leaving 10 bases between. The CDR3 DNA reads as TGTGCCAGCAGAAAGGGGGGACAAGAGACCCAGTACTTC. It translates to CASRKGGQETQYF.

The J gene is TRBJ2-1, the V gene TRBV6-1; 8 bases agree with TRBD1. Trimming at V came to 8 bases and at J to 7 bases, leaving 10 bases not matched to a gene. Germline V gives CDR1 MNHNS, CDR2 SASEGT. CDR3 length equals 14 residues. The DNA for the CDR3 is TGTGCCAGCGTTTGGACAGGGATGGGAAATGAGCAGTTCTTC. This translates into CASVWTGMGNEQFF.

The genes are TRBV5-6 and TRBJ1-6, with 7 nucleotides matching TRBD1. This CDR3 has 16 amino acids. The trim removed 4 bases at V and 4 bases at J, leaving 8 bases unmatched. Germline V lookup: CDR1 SGHDT, CDR2 YYEEEE. CDR3 sequence reads: CASSTGQATYNSPLHF. In nucleotides, the CDR3 is TGTGCCAGCAGCACCGGACAGGCCACGTATAATTCACCCCTCCACTTT.

This clone has a single count. V gene TRBV6-5 combines with J gene TRBJ2-7; unclear D gene. Trimming cost V 6 bases and J 0 bases, with 9 bases left between them. This CDR3 has 13 residues. CDR1 is MNHEY, CDR2 SVGAGI, per germline. CDR3 region: CASSGRNSYEQYF. The CDR3 DNA reads as TGTGCCAGCAGCGGAAGAAACTCCTACGAGCAGTACTTC.

The chain has TRBV29-1 and TRBJ2-1, with D unresolved. The ends were cut back, 4 bases at V and 1 base at J, with 11 bases in the middle. The CDR3 contains 14 residues. Germline values: CDR1 SQVTM, CDR2 ANQGSEA. In DNA form, the CDR3 reads TGCAGCGTTGTTAAGGGCTCTTCCTACAATGAGCAGTTCTTC. It is translated as CSVVKGSSYNEQFF.

V is TRBV28 and J is TRBJ1-2; possibly TRBD1 for D (5 bases). This CDR3 spans 18 amino acids. Trimming left V 8 bases short and J 2 bases short, with 27 bases between. Germline CDR1 reads MDHEN; CDR2 reads SYDVKM. CDR3 bases: TGTGCCAGCTGCTCGACAGCCTTATCTTTCTCAATAAACTATGGCTACACCTTC. Protein: CASCSTALSFSINYGYTF.

V gene TRBV7-2 combines with J gene TRBJ1-3; D is possibly TRBD1 (6 bases). With 4 bases removed from V and 0 bases from J, the gap between germline ends came to 13 bases. CDR1 is SGHTA, CDR2 FQGNSA, per germline. The CDR3 totals 16 residues. This chain's CDR3 is CASSYRVLSSGNTIYF. The CDR3 DNA reads as TGTGCCAGCAGCTACAGGGTCCTTAGCTCTGGAAACACCATATATTTT.

Here the CDR3 DNA reads TGCGCCAGCAGCCAAATCATGTTATTTTCCGGGGAGCTGTTTTTT. It codes for CASSQIMLFSGELFF. This chain links TRBV4-1 with TRBJ2-2; no firm D call. V shed 2 bases and J shed 6 bases, with 13 bases lying between them. The CDR3 extends over 15 amino acids. Germline loops: CDR1 MGHRA, CDR2 YSYEKL.

The genes are TRBV6-1 and TRBJ2-1, with 10 bases identical to TRBD2. Trimming at V came to 2 bases and at J to 8 bases, leaving 6 bases not matched to a gene. Germline V gene lookup returns CDR1 MNHNS and CDR2 SASEGT. The CDR3 spans 15 residues. CDR3 sequence: CASSERSGGADEQFF. The CDR3 DNA sequence: TGTGCCAGCAGTGAACGGAGCGGGGGGGCGGATGAGCAGTTCTTC.

The chain combines TRBV5-1 with TRBJ2-7, with D unresolved. Germline lookup yields CDR1 SGHRS and CDR2 YFSETQ. V was trimmed by 0 bases and J by 2 bases, leaving 15 bases between them. This CDR3 comprises 16 residues. CDR3: CASSLEGAGLTYEQYF. CDR3 in DNA: TGCGCCAGCAGCTTGGAAGGAGCTGGCCTCACCTACGAGCAGTACTTC.

This chain uses TRBV30 with TRBJ2-1; 7 bases map to TRBD1. This CDR3 has 14 residues. V dropped 0 bases and J dropped 7; count of bases not matched to a gene: 6. Germline V gene sequence: CDR1 GTSNPN, CDR2 SVGIG (reference sequence). CDR3 DNA sequence: TGTGCCTGGAGTGTACGACAGGGAAGAAATGAGCAGTTCTTC. It is translated as CAWSVRQGRNEQFF.

This clone was recorded only once. V usage is TRBV6-5 and J usage is TRBJ1-3; D is ambiguous. Trimming took 4 bases from V and 0 from J, leaving 7 bases between them. Looked up from germline, CDR1 is MNHEY and CDR2 is SVGAGI. This CDR3 has 14 residues. Here the CDR3 DNA reads TGTGCCAGCAGTTCGTACAGCTCTGGAAACACCATATATTTT. As protein: CASSSYSSGNTIYF.

This chain uses TRBV2 with TRBJ1-3; a possible D gene is TRBD1 (5 bases). V dropped 4 bases and J dropped 0 bases, with 10 bases sitting between them. The CDR3 is 15 amino acids. The germline V gene encodes CDR1 SNHLY and CDR2 FYNNEI. The DNA of the CDR3 is TGTGCCAGCAGTGCGGGACTTAGCTCTGGAAACACCATATATTTT. Amino acids: CASSAGLSSGNTIYF.

The genes are TRBV6-5 and TRBJ1-2, with 7 bases fitting TRBD1. Germline V lookup: CDR1 MNHEY, CDR2 SVGAGI. V trimming: 5 bases; J trimming: 4 bases; junction bases outside the gene matches: 4. The CDR3 has 13 residues. The CDR3 here is CASSQGGSYGYTF. In DNA, the CDR3 is TGTGCCAGCAGTCAGGGGGGTTCCTATGGCTACACCTTC.

This clone was seen a single time. Other nucleotide sequences in the sample specify the same CDR3. This chain links TRBV5-1 with TRBJ2-2; 10 nucleotides align to TRBD1. Per germline, CDR1 SGHRS and CDR2 YFSETQ. V dropped 4 bases and J dropped 4; count of bases not matched to a gene: 4. The CDR3 runs 15 residues. The CDR3 nucleotides are TGCGCCAGCAGCCTTAGGGACAGGGGCACCGGGGAGCTGTTTTTT. It codes for CASSLRDRGTGELFF. Filled out from reference TRBV5-1 and TRBJ2-2, the complete variable domain reads KAGVTQTPRYLIKTRGQQVTLSCSPISGHRSVSWYQQTPGQGLQFLFEYFSETQRNKGNFPGRFSGRQFSNSRSEMNVSTLELGDSALYLCASSLRDRGTGELFFGEGSRLTVL.

The V and J genes are TRBV6-1 and TRBJ1-4; no definite D call. Per germline, CDR1 MNHNS and CDR2 SASEGT. CDR3 length: 13 residues. With 8 bases removed from V and 0 bases from J, the gap between germline ends came to 7 bases. The CDR3 protein is CASGWATNEKLFF. CDR3 bases: TGTGCCAGCGGCTGGGCAACTAATGAAAAACTGTTTTTT.

Of note for this clone: The sample has other DNA sequences that encode this CDR3 too. This chain links TRBV5-1 with TRBJ1-1, with D perhaps TRBD1 (5 bases). Trimming took off 0 bases at V and 1 base at J, with 7 bases between the two ends. Germline V lookup: CDR1 SGHRS, CDR2 YFSETQ. The CDR3 is 14 residues long. The CDR3 is CASSLEGPNTEAFF. The CDR3 DNA is TGCGCCAGCAGCTTGGAGGGACCGAACACTGAAGCTTTCTTT.

This chain links TRBV28 with TRBJ2-1, with unresolved D. CDR1 is MDHEN, CDR2 SYDVKM, per germline. Trimming removed 1 base at V and 8 bases at J, with 6 bases between. CDR3 length: 12 amino acids. The CDR3 loop is CASSLLGYEQFF. Here the CDR3 DNA reads TGTGCCAGCAGTTTATTGGGTTATGAGCAGTTCTTC.

The V call is TRBV6-6, the J call TRBJ2-1, with unresolved D. Trimming took off 5 bases at V and 7 bases at J, with 15 bases between the two ends. Per the germline V gene, CDR1 is MNHNY and CDR2 is SVGAGI (reference sequence). This CDR3 region has 14 residues. CDR3 amino acids: CASSQPPQANEQFF. The CDR3 region has the DNA TGTGCCAGCAGTCAACCCCCCCAGGCAAATGAGCAGTTCTTC.